Sequencing of this T cell receptor beta chain was carried out in a study of T-cell reconstitution after alpha-beta-depleted transplantation in children. There are 12 residues in the CDR3. Germline V lookup: CDR1 MNHEY, CDR2 SVGAGI. V lost 5 bases, J lost 9 bases, and 13 bases lay in between. Whole-study findings and limits: A year post-transplant, T-cell counts and diversity derived mostly from newly produced T cells. Diversity of TCRbeta at day 60 was high in some patients, arising from surviving recipient T cells and thymic progenitors. By about two months after transplant, alpha-beta T cells reportedly arose from several hundred graft clones that had expanded.

It was with unique molecular identifiers that the TCRbeta library was prepared. Using its own MiXCR run on the PCR reads, TCRdb lists one record per CDR3 protein. The sample lists a few hundred thousand distinct CDR3 sequences, approximately 7% occurring once. This clonotype was counted ten times or more. The antigen is unknown. V gene TRBV6-5 combines with J gene TRBJ1-2, with TRBD1 as a possible D gene (6 bases). The material was PBMCs, obtained before TCRalphabeta/CD19-depleted stem cell transplant. This clonotype was sampled from a boy between 2 and 10 years old with acute lymphoblastic leukemia, due to receive a stem cell transplant. Here the CDR3 reads CASSRGGLSYTF. CDR3 in DNA: TGTGCCAGCAGTCGGGGGGGCCTTAGCTACACCTTC.